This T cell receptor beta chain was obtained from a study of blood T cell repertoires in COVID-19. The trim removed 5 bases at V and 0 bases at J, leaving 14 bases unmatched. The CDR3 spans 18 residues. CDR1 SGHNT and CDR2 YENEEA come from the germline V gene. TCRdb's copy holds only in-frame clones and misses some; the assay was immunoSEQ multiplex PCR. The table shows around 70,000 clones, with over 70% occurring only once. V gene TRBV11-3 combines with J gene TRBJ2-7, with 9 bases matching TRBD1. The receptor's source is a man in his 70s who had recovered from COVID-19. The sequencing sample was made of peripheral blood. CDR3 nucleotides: TGTGCCAGCAGCAGACTACGGCAGGGACAGGGATACTCCTACGAGCAGTACTTC. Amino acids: CASSRLRQGQGYSYEQYF. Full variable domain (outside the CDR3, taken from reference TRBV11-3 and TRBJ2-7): EAGVVQSPRYKIIEKKQPVAFWCNPISGHNTLYWYLQNLGQGPELLIRYENEEAVDDSQLPKDRFSAERLKGVDSTLKIQPAELGDSAVYLCASSRLRQGQGYSYEQYFGPGTRLTVT.